This record concerns one T cell receptor beta chain sequence. Its specificity is not known. This specimen belongs to a study of identical twins. Broader study findings: Models underestimated how often monozygotic twins shared out-of-frame TCR alpha. Abundant cord blood beta clonotypes carried fewer insertions; memory repertoires showed none.

Healthy Caucasians provided all donations. TCRdb processed the 5' RACE reads anew with MiXCR; each CDR3 protein has one entry. The repertoire has 450,000 to 500,000 distinct CDR3 sequences, 13% to 15% of them found once; the top ten carry about 0.94%. Per germline, CDR1 SGHRS and CDR2 YFSETQ. Trimming took off 0 bases at V and 6 bases at J, with 10 bases between the two ends. CDR3 length: 14 residues. This sample also belongs to another study, concerning yellow fever vaccine responses in identical twins.

The TCR sequence derives from a woman between 18 and 29 years old in good health. The sequencing input was CD4+ T cells sorted from blood. This chain connects TRBV5-1 to TRBJ2-1, with D maybe TRBD1 (5 bases). Here the CDR3 reads CASSLEVGANEQFF. The CDR3 nucleotides read TGCGCCAGCAGCTTGGAGGTAGGGGCCAATGAGCAGTTCTTC.